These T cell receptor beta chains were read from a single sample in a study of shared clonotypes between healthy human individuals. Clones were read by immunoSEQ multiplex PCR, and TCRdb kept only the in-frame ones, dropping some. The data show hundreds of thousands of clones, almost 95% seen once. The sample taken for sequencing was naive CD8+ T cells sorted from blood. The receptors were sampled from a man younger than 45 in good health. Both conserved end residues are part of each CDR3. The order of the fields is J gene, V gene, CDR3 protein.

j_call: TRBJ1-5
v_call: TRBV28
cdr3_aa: CASSFLGQYNQPQHF

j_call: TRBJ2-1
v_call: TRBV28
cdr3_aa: CASSLRDRDDEQFF

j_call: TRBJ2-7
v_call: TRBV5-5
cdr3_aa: CASTSDRAYEQYF

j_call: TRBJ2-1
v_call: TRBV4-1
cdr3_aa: CASSQRGPHEQFF

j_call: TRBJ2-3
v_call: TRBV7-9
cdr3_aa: CASSSVTQVTDTQYF

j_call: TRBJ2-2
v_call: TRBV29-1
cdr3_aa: CSVAAPGTGELFF

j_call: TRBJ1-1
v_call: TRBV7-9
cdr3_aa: CASSLASVEAFF

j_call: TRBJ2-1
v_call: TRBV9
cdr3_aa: CASSVVSGSYNEQFF

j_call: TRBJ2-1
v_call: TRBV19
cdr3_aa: CASSEQGANEQFF

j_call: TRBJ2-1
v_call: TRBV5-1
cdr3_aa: CASKRSSSGSNEQFF

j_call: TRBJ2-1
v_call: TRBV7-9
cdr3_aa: CASSLSGSFYNEQFF

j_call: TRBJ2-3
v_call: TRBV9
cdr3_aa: CASSELPSPDTQYF

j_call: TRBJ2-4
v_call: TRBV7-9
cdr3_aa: CASMDPRALRDIQYF

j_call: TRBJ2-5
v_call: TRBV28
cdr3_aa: CASSLRTSGRAGETQYF